Following are 3 T cell receptor beta chains from one sample sequenced in a study of a mutant IDH1 vaccine in newly diagnosed glioma. Time point specified: baseline, week 1 (first vaccination visit). The treatment was: pre-vaccination baseline after standard-of-care therapy. Clones were read by immunoSEQ multiplex PCR, and TCRdb kept only the in-frame ones, dropping some. Among about 88,000 clones listed, around 80% were seen once. Sample: PBMCs, taken from a glioma patient treated with radiotherapy, temozolomide or both. These receptors all come from a man aged 35-49 years with glioma. Some clones in this sample may be carry-over from other donors' samples.

This chain joins TRBV18 and TRBJ1-5, with a tentative D call TRBD1 (5 bases). V was pared by 3 bases and J by 4 bases, with 13 bases between. The CDR3 runs to 15 residues. Germline V CDR1 and CDR2: KGHSH, LQKENI. The CDR3 DNA sequence: TGTGCCAGCTCACCCGACATAGGGGTTAATCAGCCCCAGCATTTT. Encoded protein: CASSPDIGVNQPQHF.

This sequence joins TRBV19 and TRBJ2-3; 10 positions match TRBD2. This CDR3 is 15 amino acids long. CDR1 and CDR2 from the germline V gene are LNHDA and SQIVND (reference sequence). V lost 5 bases to trimming and J lost 1 base; unmatched junction nucleotides: 3. CDR3 loop: CASSPGTSGTDTQYF. In DNA, the CDR3 is TGTGCCAGTAGTCCCGGGACTAGCGGCACAGATACGCAGTATTTT. The full variable domain, its missing parts supplied by reference TRBV19 and TRBJ2-3, is DGGITQSPKYLFRKEGQNVTLSCEQNLNHDAMYWYRQDPGQGLRLIYYSQIVNDFQKGDIAEGYSVSREKKESFPLTVTSAQKNPTAFYLCASSPGTSGTDTQYFGPGTRLTVL.

This chain links TRBV5-1 with TRBJ2-2; TRBD1 agrees at 8 bases. Germline V gene lookup returns CDR1 SGHRS and CDR2 YFSETQ. Trimming took 4 bases from V and 4 from J; bases not matched to a gene: 9. CDR3 length: 16 residues. This CDR3 is CASSPWTGIITGELFF. The DNA for the CDR3 is TGCGCCAGCAGCCCCTGGACAGGGATAATCACCGGGGAGCTGTTTTTT.